This record concerns one T cell receptor beta chain sequence. Its antigen is not identified. The data are from a study of CD8 T cells in ankylosing spondylitis. Study-wide results and limits: From matched ankylosing spondylitis synovial fluid, disease-linked clones were reportedly recovered at significantly enriched levels.

One entry per CDR3 protein results from TCRdb running MiXCR on the 5' RACE reads. The sample contains approximately 250,000 distinct CDR3 sequences, around 8% of which appear only once. The sample comprised blood, either unsorted or a sorted T cell fraction (not recorded which). This clonotype originated in a female donor with ankylosing spondylitis or in good health (not recorded which).

As DNA, the CDR3 is TGCAGTGCAACGGGACTAGCGGGACGCGGTGTTGCAGATACGCAGTATTTT. This codes for CSATGLAGRGVADTQYF. The chain employs TRBV20-1 and TRBJ2-3; 13 bases agree with TRBD2. The germline gives CDR1 DFQATT, CDR2 SNEGSKA (reference sequence). The CDR3 length is 17 residues. J lost 4 bases, V lost 6 bases, and 13 bases had no gene match.